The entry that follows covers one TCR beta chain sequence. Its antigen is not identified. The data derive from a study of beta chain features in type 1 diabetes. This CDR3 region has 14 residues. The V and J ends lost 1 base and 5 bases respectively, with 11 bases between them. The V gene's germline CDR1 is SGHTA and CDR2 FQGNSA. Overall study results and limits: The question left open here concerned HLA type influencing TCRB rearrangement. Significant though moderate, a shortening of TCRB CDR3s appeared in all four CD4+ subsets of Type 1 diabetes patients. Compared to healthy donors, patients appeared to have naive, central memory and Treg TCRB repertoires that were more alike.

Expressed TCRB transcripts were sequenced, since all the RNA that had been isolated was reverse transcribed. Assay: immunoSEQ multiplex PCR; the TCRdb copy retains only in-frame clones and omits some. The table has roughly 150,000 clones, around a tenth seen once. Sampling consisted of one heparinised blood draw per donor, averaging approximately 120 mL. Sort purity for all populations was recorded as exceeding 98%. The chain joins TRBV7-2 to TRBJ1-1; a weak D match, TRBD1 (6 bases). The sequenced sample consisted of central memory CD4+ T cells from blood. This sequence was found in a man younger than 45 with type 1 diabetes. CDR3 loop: CASSLGDIATEAFF. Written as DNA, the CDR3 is TGTGCCAGCAGCTTAGGGGACATCGCTACTGAAGCTTTCTTT. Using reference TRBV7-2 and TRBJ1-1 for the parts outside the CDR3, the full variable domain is GAGVSQSPSNKVTEKGKDVELRCDPISGHTALYWYRQSLGQGLEFLIYFQGNSAPDKSGLPSDRFSAERTGGSVSTLTIQRTQQEDSAVYLCASSLGDIATEAFFGQGTRLTVV.